A selection of T cell receptor beta chains follows, all from one sample in a study of Graves' ophthalmopathy and Graves' hyperthyroidism. TCRdb reprocessed the multiplex PCR reads via MiXCR and lists one record per CDR3 protein. The table lists about 700,000 distinct CDR3 sequences, roughly 40% of them singletons. Source material: peripheral blood. The source of these receptors is an adult man with Graves' ophthalmopathy. Each CDR3 is given with its conserved first and last residue. The order of the fields is J gene, V gene, D gene, clone size, CDR3 protein, CDR3 DNA. D genes are given only for firm matches. A row's size may be missing; if present it is once, few, many or a size class.

J gene: TRBJ2-7; V gene: TRBV29-1; D gene: NA; clone size: NA; CDR3 protein: CSVGLSRGPGEQYF; CDR3 DNA: TGCAGCGTTGGGCTCTCCAGGGGTCCCGGGGAGCAGTACTTC
J gene: TRBJ2-7; V gene: TRBV29-1; D gene: NA; clone size: NA; CDR3 protein: CSVAQGYEQYF; CDR3 DNA: TGCAGCGTTGCACAGGGCTACGAGCAGTACTTC
J gene: TRBJ2-7; V gene: TRBV11-1; D gene: NA; clone size: few; CDR3 protein: CASSFGSGYEQYF; CDR3 DNA: TGTGCCAGCAGCTTCGGTTCTGGCTACGAGCAGTACTTC
J gene: TRBJ2-2; V gene: TRBV29-1; D gene: NA; clone size: many; CDR3 protein: CSVGLARRNTGELFF; CDR3 DNA: TGCAGCGTTGGTCTGGCCCGGCGGAACACCGGGGAGCTGTTTTTT
J gene: TRBJ2-5; V gene: TRBV6-6; D gene: NA; clone size: many; CDR3 protein: CASSVQGRETQYF; CDR3 DNA: TGTGCCAGCAGTGTACAGGGGAGGGAGACCCAGTACTTC
J gene: TRBJ1-1; V gene: TRBV7-2; D gene: TRBD1; clone size: many; CDR3 protein: CASSRDRGAEAFF; CDR3 DNA: TGTGCCAGCAGCCGCGACAGGGGCGCTGAAGCTTTCTTT
J gene: TRBJ1-5; V gene: TRBV20-1; D gene: NA; clone size: NA; CDR3 protein: CSAKWALNQPQHF; CDR3 DNA: TGCAGTGCTAAGTGGGCCCTCAATCAGCCCCAGCATTTT
J gene: TRBJ1-3; V gene: TRBV5-6; D gene: NA; clone size: once; CDR3 protein: CASSQGLGSSGNTIYF; CDR3 DNA: TGTGCCAGCAGCCAAGGTCTGGGTAGTTCTGGAAACACCATATATTTT
J gene: TRBJ1-2; V gene: TRBV10-3; D gene: TRBD1; clone size: NA; CDR3 protein: CAISEEGGRDGYGYTF; CDR3 DNA: TGTGCCATCAGTGAGGAAGGGGGCAGGGACGGCTATGGCTACACCTTC
J gene: TRBJ2-7; V gene: TRBV6-1; D gene: NA; clone size: NA; CDR3 protein: CASFRDGYYEQYF; CDR3 DNA: TGTGCCAGCTTTCGGGACGGATACTACGAGCAGTACTTC
J gene: TRBJ2-5; V gene: TRBV6-5; D gene: TRBD1; clone size: NA; CDR3 protein: CASRDEDRGAMETQYF; CDR3 DNA: TGTGCCAGCAGAGATGAGGACAGGGGCGCAATGGAGACCCAGTACTTC
J gene: TRBJ1-4; V gene: TRBV29-1; D gene: NA; clone size: NA; CDR3 protein: CSVDNVGEKLFF; CDR3 DNA: TGCAGCGTTGACAATGTCGGTGAAAAACTGTTTTTT
J gene: TRBJ1-5; V gene: TRBV7-9; D gene: NA; clone size: NA; CDR3 protein: CASSQEGLGEGQPQHF; CDR3 DNA: TGTGCCAGCAGCCAAGAAGGCCTGGGGGAAGGTCAGCCCCAGCATTTT
J gene: TRBJ2-7; V gene: TRBV9; D gene: NA; clone size: NA; CDR3 protein: CASSRRRESSYEQYF; CDR3 DNA: TGTGCCAGCAGTCGTAGGCGGGAAAGCTCCTACGAGCAGTACTTC
J gene: TRBJ2-7; V gene: TRBV10-3; D gene: NA; clone size: many; CDR3 protein: CAISVQGNEQYF; CDR3 DNA: TGTGCCATCAGTGTACAGGGAAACGAGCAGTACTTC
J gene: TRBJ2-5; V gene: TRBV20-1; D gene: NA; clone size: NA; CDR3 protein: CSARVSGKETQYF; CDR3 DNA: TGCAGTGCTAGAGTGTCGGGAAAAGAGACCCAGTACTTC
J gene: TRBJ1-5; V gene: TRBV19; D gene: TRBD1; clone size: NA; CDR3 protein: CASSLQGRGNQPQHF; CDR3 DNA: TGTGCCAGTAGCCTACAGGGGAGAGGTAATCAGCCCCAGCATTTT
J gene: TRBJ2-3; V gene: TRBV7-9; D gene: NA; clone size: NA; CDR3 protein: CASSQDEGTQYF; CDR3 DNA: TGTGCCAGCAGCCAAGACGAGGGTACGCAGTATTTT
J gene: TRBJ2-3; V gene: TRBV9; D gene: TRBD2; clone size: NA; CDR3 protein: CASGVLAGERTDTQYF; CDR3 DNA: TGTGCCAGCGGCGTCCTAGCGGGGGAACGCACAGATACGCAGTATTTT
J gene: TRBJ2-5; V gene: TRBV10-3; D gene: TRBD1; clone size: many; CDR3 protein: CAISEGGQGVGETQYF; CDR3 DNA: TGTGCCATCAGTGAAGGAGGACAGGGGGTCGGGGAGACCCAGTACTTC